The following is a TCR beta chain sequence with its context. The data were taken from a study of technical replicates of blood from several donors. Germline loops: CDR1 MNHNS, CDR2 SASEGT. The length of the CDR3 is 14 residues. Trimming cost V 4 bases and J 3 bases, with 12 bases left between them. Profiled with immunoSEQ multiplex PCR; TCRdb holds only in-frame clones, not every one. The sample consists of around 97,000 clones, approximately 94% of them appearing once. The receptor was isolated from a human donor in good health. The chain couples TRBV6-1 to TRBJ1-1, with a possible D match to TRBD1 (6 bases). Sequenced sample: T cells isolated from PBMCs. The CDR3 DNA follows: TGTGCCAGCAGTGCTCTCAGGGGCTACACTGAAGCTTTCTTT. This codes for CASSALRGYTEAFF.